Below are 7 T cell receptor beta chains sequenced from a single sample in a study of shared clonotypes between healthy human individuals. Sequencing was performed with immunoSEQ multiplex PCR; in TCRdb, only in-frame clones are kept and a portion is missing. The sample has 2 million or so clones; about 95% are singletons. What was sequenced was naive CD4+ T cells sorted from blood. Subset of the sample: CD45RA+ positively selected. The receptors shown here come from a man aged 18 to 35 in good health.

The V call is TRBV7-2, the J call TRBJ2-1; D is uncertain. CDR3 length: 14 amino acids. Trimming pared 6 bases from V and 4 bases from J, leaving 13 bases between. The germline CDR1 and CDR2 sequences are SGHTA and FQGNSA. The CDR3 DNA is TGTGCCAGCAGGGAGAACGCCGGGTACAATGAGCAGTTCTTC. Translated, it gives CASRENAGYNEQFF. The complete variable domain, with remaining parts taken from reference TRBV7-2 and TRBJ2-1, reads GAGVSQSPSNKVTEKGKDVELRCDPISGHTALYWYRQSLGQGLEFLIYFQGNSAPDKSGLPSDRFSAERTGGSVSTLTIQRTQQEDSAVYLCASRENAGYNEQFFGPGTRLTVL.

Worth noting for this clone: Since a much larger clone is just one base distant, this may be a read error. The rearrangement links TRBV13 to TRBJ1-5, with TRBD1 matching 7 bases. Trimming at V came to 6 bases and at J to 6 bases, leaving 17 bases not matched to a gene. The germline CDR1 and CDR2 sequences are PRHDT and FYEKMQ (reference sequence). CDR3 length: 17 residues. DNA of the CDR3: TGTGCCAGCAGTGAAGTGCGGGGGGTGACAGGGAGTCAGCCCCAGCATTTT. Translated: CASSEVRGVTGSQPQHF.

The chain couples TRBV30 to TRBJ1-2; perhaps TRBD1 as D (6 bases). Looked up from germline, CDR1 is GTSNPN and CDR2 is SVGIG (reference sequence). This CDR3 region has 11 residues. V was cut by 3 bases and J by 13 bases, with 15 bases left in between. CDR3 DNA sequence: TGTGCCTGGAGCCGGGGTTGGGGGGCCACCTTC. It is translated as CAWSRGWGATF.

This rearrangement joins TRBV7-2 to TRBJ2-7; a possible D gene is TRBD1 (5 bases). The V end lost 5 bases, the J end lost 6 bases, and 8 bases lay between the germline ends. Per the germline V gene, CDR1 is SGHTA and CDR2 is FQGNSA. CDR3 length equals 11 residues. The CDR3 reads CASSPGSEQYF. The CDR3 coding sequence is TGTGCCAGCAGCCCAGGGTCCGAGCAGTACTTC.

This sequence joins TRBV27 and TRBJ1-5, with D possibly being TRBD1 (6 bases). The length of the CDR3 is 19 residues. Per the germline V gene, CDR1 is MNHEY and CDR2 is SMNVEV (reference sequence). V dropped 5 bases and J dropped 2 bases, with 25 bases sitting between them. The CDR3 protein is CASSPRGQGGGLGNQPQHF. The CDR3 DNA sequence: TGTGCCAGCAGTCCCCGTGGCCAGGGAGGGGGTTTAGGCAATCAGCCCCAGCATTTT.

The chain joins TRBV5-4 to TRBJ2-7; TRBD2 matches 14 bases. Germline CDR1 and CDR2: SGHNT and YYREEE (reference sequence). V trimming: 4 bases; J trimming: 10 bases; junction bases outside the gene matches: 4. The CDR3 is 13 amino acids. The CDR3 sequence is CASSGGLAGDQYF. CDR3 DNA sequence: TGTGCCAGCAGCGGGGGACTAGCGGGAGATCAGTACTTC. Complete variable domain (other parts from reference TRBV5-4 and TRBJ2-7): ETGVTQSPTHLIKTRGQQVTLRCSSQSGHNTVSWYQQALGQGPQFIFQYYREEENGRGNFPPRFSGLQFPNYSSELNVNALELDDSALYLCASSGGLAGDQYFGPGTRLTVT.

The chain carries TRBV15 and TRBJ2-3; tentatively, D is TRBD1 (6 bases). The germline V and J ends were trimmed by 4 bases and 6 bases, with 14 bases remaining between them. This CDR3 comprises 14 residues. Germline lookup yields CDR1 LNHNV and CDR2 YYDKDF (reference sequence). The CDR3 nucleotides are TGTGCCACCAGCAAAGGGACACTCGAGGATACGCAGTATTTT. It yields the protein CATSKGTLEDTQYF.